This T cell receptor beta chain was captured in a study of shared clonotypes between healthy human individuals. Study findings and constraints: Clonotypes not shared had lower generation probabilities than those common to all four donors. Specimens sampled were limited to blood, with tissue repertoires likely differing. Rarefaction analysis demonstrated incomplete sorted-subset sequencing notwithstanding large depth.

Comments on this clone: Its cognate antigen is unknown.

The protocol was immunoSEQ multiplex PCR, while the TCRdb copy is restricted to in-frame clones and leaves out a portion. The sample contains roughly 640,000 clones, less than 85% of which appear only once. Recent vaccinations or acute infections were absent in the healthy HIV-negative adult donors. The CDR3 contains 14 residues. The germline V and J ends were trimmed by 3 bases and 7 bases, with 16 bases remaining between them. CDR1 MDHEN and CDR2 SYDVKM come from the germline V gene. V usage is TRBV28 and J usage is TRBJ2-7; possibly TRBD1 for D (5 bases). This sequence was found in a woman in her twenties or thirties in good health. Sequenced: memory CD4+ T cells sorted from blood. Subset indicated: CD45RA-negative fraction. The CDR3 reads CASSFSGKGWEQYF. The CDR3, as DNA: TGTGCCAGCAGTTTCTCAGGGAAGGGGTGGGAGCAGTACTTC. Variable domain in full (rest from reference TRBV28 and TRBJ2-7): DVKVTQSSRYLVKRTGEKVFLECVQDMDHENMFWYRQDPGLGLRLIYFSYDVKMKEKGDIPEGYSVSREKKERFSLILESASTNQTSMYLCASSFSGKGWEQYFGPGTRLTVT.